This TCR beta chain was captured by sequencing in a study of spatial heterogeneity in lung cancer. Study-level findings and limits: Counts of expanded intratumoral alpha and beta TCRs tracked tumor mutation counts.

Germline CDR1 SGDLS, CDR2 YYNGEE. The CDR3 has 15 amino acids. V lost 4 bases to trimming and J lost 3 bases; unmatched junction nucleotides: 6. A single record per CDR3 protein comes from TCRdb applying MiXCR to the 5' RACE reads. The repertoire holds 4,500 to 7,000 distinct CDR3 sequences, around 4.8% seen once, with around 25% in the top ten. The time point here: sample taken at primary tumor resection. Many counts were recorded for this clonotype. Antigen specificity is unknown. Sequencing was performed on lung tumor tissue, taken at surgery. The clonotype was recovered from a male donor with early-stage non-small cell lung cancer. The V gene is TRBV9, the J gene TRBJ2-1; 8 bases are shared with TRBD2. The CDR3 DNA sequence: TGTGCCAGCAGCCCCCGACTAGCGAGCTACAATGAGCAGTTCTTC. Translation gives CASSPRLASYNEQFF.